This note documents a single T cell receptor beta chain sequence. Its antigen remains unknown. Synthesis of TCR beta cDNA relied on 5'RACE template switching carrying UMIs. TCRdb re-analyzed the 5' RACE reads; it lists each CDR3 protein once, without DNA. This sample's table reports approximately 150,000 distinct CDR3 sequences. The V gene's germline CDR1 is ENHRY and CDR2 SYGVKD. The CDR3 spans 15 residues. The data belong to a study of T cells expressing NK-cell markers. Study information: Sorted CD3+CD56+NKG2C+, CD3+CD56+NKG2C- and CD3+CD56-NKG2C+ T-cell subsets were beta-chain profiled. The study, taken as a whole, reports: Four of the donors also had these clonotypes leading their CD3+CD56-NKG2C+ fraction.

This clonotype was obtained from a woman between 18 and 69 years old in good health. The chain links TRBV10-3 to TRBJ2-2; TCRdb reports TRBD2, a call that lacks DNA to check it against. Specimen: blood T cells: a sorted CD56 or NKG2C T cell subset, CD4+ or CD8+ T cells, or bulk PBMC T cells (not recorded which). The chain's CDR3 is CAISETGAGTGELFF.